The 19 T cell receptor beta chains listed next were all sequenced from one sample in a study of T cell clonality in common variable immunodeficiency. Measured with immunoSEQ multiplex PCR; TCRdb has only the in-frame clones, and not every one. There are roughly 43,000 clones in the sample, none observed a single time. Sequenced input: peripheral blood mononuclear cells. The receptors shown here come from a person aged 18 to 70 in good health.

This clone was recorded at least ten times. From the germline J gene comes the end of the CDR3, since the read stops 3 residues before it. This chain connects TRBV5-1 to TRBJ2-7; a possible D gene is TRBD2 (5 bases). The CDR3 is 12 amino acids. The germline V and J ends were trimmed by 7 bases and 6 bases, with 14 bases remaining between them. Germline-derived CDR1 and CDR2 are SGHRS and YFSETQ. The CDR3 is CASPPRSGEQYF. Incomplete CDR3 DNA: TGCGCCAGCCCGCCACGAAGCGGCGAG.

This clone was observed many times. The CDR3 goes on 3 residues after the read ends, and that part is filled in from the germline J gene. The rearrangement joins TRBV27 to TRBJ2-1; the match to TRBD2 covers 7 bases. Per germline, CDR1 MNHEY and CDR2 SMNVEV (reference sequence). This CDR3 has 14 residues. V lost 2 bases, J lost 3 bases, and 1 base stayed unmatched. CDR3 DNA (partial): TGTGCCAGCAGTTTACGGGGGGTCTACAATGAG. Encoded protein: CASSLRGVYNE. The whole CDR3 reads CASSLRGVYNEQFF.

This clone came up many times. The CDR3 end is not reached by the read, which stops 3 residues before it; the germline J gene fills it in. V usage is TRBV28 and J usage is TRBJ2-7, with a possible D match to TRBD1 (6 bases). Germline loops: CDR1 MDHEN, CDR2 SYDVKM. Trimming cost V 6 bases and J 1 base, with 16 bases left between them. This CDR3 has 15 residues. The CDR3 sequence is CASSIRPDSSYEQYF. CDR3 DNA (partial): TGTGCCAGCAGCATCCGTCCGGACAGTTCCTACGAG.

This clone was recorded many times. The read falls 3 residues short of the CDR3 end, and the missing part is taken from the germline J gene. This chain links TRBV11-2 with TRBJ1-1; D perhaps matches TRBD1 (5 bases). The length of the CDR3 is 14 residues. Trimming removed 5 bases at V and 3 bases at J, with 13 bases between. Germline-derived CDR1 and CDR2 are SGHAT and FQNNGV. CDR3 bases read: TGTGCCAGCAGCGGCAGGGCTGCCGACACTGAA. Protein: CASSGRAADTE. The full CDR3 protein reads CASSGRAADTEAFF.

This clone has a count of ten or more. The read ends 3 residues before the CDR3 terminus; that terminus is restored from the germline J gene. This chain connects TRBV5-4 to TRBJ1-1; 8 nucleotides agree with TRBD1. The CDR3 consists of 16 residues. V trimming: 4 bases; J trimming: 1 base; junction bases outside the gene matches: 9. Germline V lookup: CDR1 SGHNT, CDR2 YYREEE (reference sequence). CDR3: CASSRGGQGTNTEAFF. The covered CDR3 bases are TGTGCCAGCAGCAGAGGTGGACAGGGTACGAACACTGAA.

This clone was found many times. The sequenced fragment ends 3 residues before the CDR3 boundary, so the rest is inferred from the germline J gene. The chain has TRBV19 and TRBJ1-4, with D perhaps matching TRBD1 (6 bases). V lost 5 bases to trimming and J lost 5 bases, with 9 bases between them. The CDR3 has 13 amino acids. Looked up from germline, CDR1 is LNHDA and CDR2 is SQIVND (reference sequence). The sequenced CDR3 bases are TGTGCCAGTAGTTCAACAGGGAATGAAAAA. It translates to CASSSTGNEK. The entire CDR3 is CASSSTGNEKLFF.

This clone was observed at least ten times. The read stops 3 residues short of the end of the CDR3; the missing end is completed from the germline J gene. This chain joins TRBV5-6 and TRBJ1-1; 7 nucleotides align to TRBD1. This CDR3 has 12 amino acids. V shed 2 bases, J shed 7 bases, and the junction held 2 bases outside the gene matches. Germline CDR1 and CDR2: SGHDT and YYEEEE. The CDR3 here is CASSFQGDEAFF. CDR3 DNA, as far as it was read: TGTGCCAGCAGCTTTCAGGGGGATGAA.

This clone appeared many times. The DNA ends 3 residues before the CDR3 does, and the rest of the CDR3 is filled in from the germline J gene. The chain has TRBV20-1 and TRBJ2-3, with 7 bases fitting TRBD1. The CDR3 consists of 15 residues. From germline, CDR1 is DFQATT and CDR2 SNEGSKA (reference sequence). The ends lost 2 bases at V and 1 base at J; junction bases unmatched: 6. This chain's CDR3 is CSARFPGTGTDTQYF. CDR3 DNA, as far as it was read: TGCAGTGCTAGATTCCCTGGGACAGGCACAGATACG.

This clone was recorded many times. The missing CDR3 end, 3 residues past where the read stops, is filled in from the germline J gene. The chain joins TRBV19 to TRBJ2-1; D gene unclear. This CDR3 is built from 15 residues. Germline CDR1 LNHDA, CDR2 SQIVND (reference sequence). Trimming took off 1 base at V and 4 bases at J, with 11 bases between the two ends. The DNA read from the CDR3 is TGTGCCAGTAGTATAGGGGCCTCTCCGTACAATGAG. Its protein product is CASSIGASPYNE. The whole CDR3 is CASSIGASPYNEQFF.

This clone was detected ten times or more. Read data end 3 residues before the CDR3 end; the end is taken from the germline J gene. The V and J genes are TRBV2 and TRBJ1-2; D not certain. The CDR3 has 15 amino acids. V gave up 5 bases and J gave up 2 bases, with 15 bases separating them. Germline V gene sequence: CDR1 SNHLY, CDR2 FYNNEI. The CDR3 here is CASSPSLPGNYGYTF. The DNA read from the CDR3 is TGTGCCAGCAGTCCCTCGTTGCCGGGGAACTATGGC.

This clone was seen at least ten times. Sequencing ends 3 residues short of the CDR3 end; the germline J gene provides the rest. The chain has TRBV2 and TRBJ1-4; TRBD1 matches at 7 bases. Germline CDR1 SNHLY, CDR2 FYNNEI. The CDR3 is 15 amino acids. J was trimmed by 5 bases and V by 4 bases; bases with no gene match: 7. The CDR3 here is CASSVETGMNEKLFF. The part of the CDR3 DNA that was read is TGTGCCAGCAGTGTTGAGACAGGGATGAATGAAAAA.

This clone was picked up many times. Sequencing ends 3 residues short of the CDR3 end; the germline J gene provides the rest. The chain carries TRBV5-4 and TRBJ1-1; tentative D call: TRBD1 (5 bases). Germline V gene sequence: CDR1 SGHNT, CDR2 YYREEE (reference sequence). Trimming pared 5 bases from V and 5 bases from J, leaving 16 bases between. The CDR3 runs to 14 residues. CDR3 bases read: TGTGCCAGCAGGGTCGGGGGGAAAACTACTGAA. It encodes CASRVGGKTTE. From start to end, the CDR3 is CASRVGGKTTEAFF.

This clone came up many times. The read ends 3 residues shy of where the CDR3 ends; the end is completed using the germline J gene. The V call is TRBV29-1, the J call TRBJ2-2; 7 bases fit TRBD2. CDR3 length: 13 residues. The germline V gene has CDR1 SQVTM and CDR2 ANQGSEA. After removal of 4 bases from V and 3 bases from J, the junction contained 2 bases not matched to a gene. Incomplete CDR3 DNA: TGCAGCGTTGCGGGGGGTGACACCGGGGAG. Translating gives CSVAGGDTGE. The full CDR3 protein is CSVAGGDTGELFF.

Many counts were recorded for this clone. The CDR3 goes on 3 residues after the read ends, and that part is filled in from the germline J gene. V gene TRBV7-6 combines with J gene TRBJ2-3, with D possibly matching TRBD2 (5 bases). V was clipped by 5 bases and J by 2 bases, with 20 bases between them. The CDR3 runs to 17 residues. CDR1 and CDR2 (germline): SGHVS, FNYEAQ. Partial CDR3 DNA: TGTGCCAGCAGCCTGCGGACTCCCTGGGGAGACACAGATACG. The encoded protein is CASSLRTPWGDTDT. The whole CDR3 protein is CASSLRTPWGDTDTQYF. The full variable domain, with the rest looked up from reference TRBV7-6 and TRBJ2-3, is GAGVSQSPRYKVTKRGQDVALRCDPISGHVSLYWYRQALGQGPEFLTYFNYEAQQDKSGLPNDRFSAERPEGSISTLTIQRTEQRDSAMYRCASSLRTPWGDTDTQYFGPGTRLTVL.

There are many counts of this clone. The read terminates 3 residues ahead of where the CDR3 ends, so the germline J gene completes it. The genes are TRBV2 and TRBJ1-1, with D perhaps matching TRBD1 (5 bases). The V and J ends lost 4 bases and 1 base respectively, with 13 bases between them. The CDR3 extends over 15 amino acids. Per germline, CDR1 SNHLY and CDR2 FYNNEI. CDR3 amino acids: CASSGRRGGNTEAFF. The DNA read from the CDR3 is TGTGCCAGCAGTGGTCGGCGGGGGGGGAACACTGAA.

In its sample, this clone was seen many times. Read data end 3 residues before the CDR3 end; the end is taken from the germline J gene. The chain links TRBV15 to TRBJ2-7, with D tentatively TRBD1 or TRBD2 (5 bases each). V lost 1 base and J lost 3, with 13 bases in between. The CDR3 loop spans 15 amino acids. Germline assignment: CDR1 LNHNV and CDR2 YYDKDF (reference sequence). Partial CDR3 DNA: TGTGCCACCAGCAGAGCTCAGGGAGACTTCTACGAG. Translating gives CATSRAQGDFYE. The whole CDR3 protein reads CATSRAQGDFYEQYF.

In its sample, this clone was seen many times. Partial CDR3 DNA: TGTGCCAGCTATTCCGGAGGGCTCTATGGC. The encoded protein is CASYSGGLYG. The CDR3 as a whole reads CASYSGGLYGYTF. The chain links TRBV28 to TRBJ1-2; D is unclear. The read ends 3 residues before the CDR3 terminus; that terminus is restored from the germline J gene. V lost 8 bases, J lost 4 bases, and 14 bases lay in between. CDR1 MDHEN and CDR2 SYDVKM come from the germline V gene. The CDR3 totals 13 residues.

This clone was seen many times. The read gets to within 3 residues of the CDR3 end, and the germline J gene fills in the rest. The chain uses TRBV7-6 and TRBJ1-5, with D tentatively TRBD1 (6 bases). V lost 5 bases, J lost 2 bases, and 22 bases lay in between. This CDR3 is built from 18 residues. Germline V gene sequence: CDR1 SGHVS, CDR2 FNYEAQ. Partial CDR3 DNA: TGTGCCAGCAGCAATAGTCTCAGGGGCCCGCAGGGCAATCAGCCC. Protein product: CASSNSLRGPQGNQP. In full, the CDR3 is CASSNSLRGPQGNQPQHF.

This clone was found many times. From the germline J gene comes the end of the CDR3, since the read stops 3 residues before it. The chain joins TRBV6-1 to TRBJ1-3, with 7 bases lining up with TRBD1. Germline assignment: CDR1 MNHNS and CDR2 SASEGT. V was clipped by 2 bases and J by 4 bases; unmatched bases: 5. The CDR3 sequence is 15 residues long. CDR3 region: CASSEKGARGNTIYF. CDR3 DNA, as far as it was read: TGTGCCAGCAGTGAAAAGGGGGCAAGAGGAAACACC.